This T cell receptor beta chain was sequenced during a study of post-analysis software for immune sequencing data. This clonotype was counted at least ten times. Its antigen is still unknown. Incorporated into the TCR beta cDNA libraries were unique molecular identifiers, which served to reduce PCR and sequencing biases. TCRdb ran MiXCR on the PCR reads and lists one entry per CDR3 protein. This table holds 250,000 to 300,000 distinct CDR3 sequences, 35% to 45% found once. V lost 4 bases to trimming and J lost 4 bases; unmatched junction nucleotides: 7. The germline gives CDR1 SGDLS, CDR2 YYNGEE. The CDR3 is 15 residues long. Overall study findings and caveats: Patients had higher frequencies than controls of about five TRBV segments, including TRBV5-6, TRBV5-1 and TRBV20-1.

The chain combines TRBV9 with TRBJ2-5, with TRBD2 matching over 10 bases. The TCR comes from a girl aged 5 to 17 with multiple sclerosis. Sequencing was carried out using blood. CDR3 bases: TGTGCCAGCAGCTCCATGAGCGGGGGGGGAGAGACCCAGTACTTC. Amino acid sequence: CASSSMSGGGETQYF.